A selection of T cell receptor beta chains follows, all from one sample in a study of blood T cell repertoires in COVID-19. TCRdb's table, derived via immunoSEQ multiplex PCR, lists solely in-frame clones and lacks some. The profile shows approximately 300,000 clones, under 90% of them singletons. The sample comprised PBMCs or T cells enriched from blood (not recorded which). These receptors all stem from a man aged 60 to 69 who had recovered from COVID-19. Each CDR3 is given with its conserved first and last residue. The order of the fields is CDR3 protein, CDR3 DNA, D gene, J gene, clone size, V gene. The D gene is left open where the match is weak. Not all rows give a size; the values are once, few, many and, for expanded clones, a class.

CASSGRGPMNTEAFF TGTGCCAGCAGTGGAAGGGGGCCCATGAACACTGAAGCTTTCTTT TRBD1 TRBJ1-1 few TRBV2
CASSESAGYPYEQYF TGTGCCAGCAGCGAGTCGGCGGGATACCCCTACGAGCAGTACTTC - TRBJ2-7 - TRBV5-5
CASRTTGDSYEQYF TGTGCCAGCAGGACCACAGGGGACTCCTACGAGCAGTACTTC TRBD1 TRBJ2-7 - TRBV28
CASSLGGRQPQHF TGTGCCAGCAGCTTGGGGGGGAGGCAGCCCCAGCATTTT - TRBJ1-5 - TRBV7-9
CASSQGRAGIETQYF TGTGCCAGCAGCCAAGGAAGGGCAGGGATTGAGACCCAGTACTTC - TRBJ2-5 - TRBV4-2
CASSLDRGNTEAFF TGTGCCAGCAGCCTAGACAGGGGGAACACTGAAGCTTTCTTT TRBD1 TRBJ1-1 - TRBV11-1
CASSLSSGNTGELFF TGTGCCAGCAGCCTGAGTAGCGGAAACACCGGGGAGCTGTTTTTT - TRBJ2-2 once TRBV3-1/TRBV3-2
CASSSFGSDTQYF - - TRBJ2-3 - TRBV6-6
CASSTPDRNSPLHF TGTGCCAGTAGTACCCCGGACAGAAATTCACCCCTCCACTTT - TRBJ1-6 - TRBV19
CASSGREKAAYEQYF TGTGCCAGCAGCGGACGGGAGAAGGCGGCCTACGAGCAGTACTTC - TRBJ2-7 - TRBV6-1
CASSLPQGNTEAFF TGCGCCAGCAGCTTACCACAGGGGAACACTGAAGCTTTCTTT - TRBJ1-1 - TRBV5-1
CASSVGTNEQFF TGTGCCAGCAGCGTAGGCACTAATGAGCAGTTCTTC - TRBJ2-1 - TRBV9
CASSELVRGISDTQYF TGTGCCAGCAGTGAACTCGTTCGGGGGATCTCGGATACGCAGTATTTT - TRBJ2-3 few TRBV6-1
CASSLSGGIDTQYF TGTGCCAGCAGCTTATCGGGGGGAATAGATACGCAGTATTTT TRBD2 TRBJ2-3 - TRBV7-2
CASSAGQIRPIYGYTF TGCGCCAGCAGCGCGGGACAGATTCGGCCGATCTATGGCTACACCTTC TRBD1 TRBJ1-2 - TRBV5-1
CASSGVYNEQFF TGTGCCAGCAGCGGAGTCTACAATGAGCAGTTCTTC - TRBJ2-1 - TRBV3-1/TRBV3-2
CASSPPRGWIWDF TGTGCCAGCAGCCCACCCCGAGGGTGGATATGGGACTTC - TRBJ2-7 - TRBV3-1/TRBV3-2
CASSIPRGETQYF TGTGCCAGCAGCATCCCCAGGGGAGAGACCCAGTACTTC - TRBJ2-5 - TRBV5-6
CASSSVTGSYEQYF TGCGCCAGCAGCTCTGTGACAGGCTCCTACGAGCAGTACTTC - TRBJ2-7 - TRBV5-1
CASSTPALVYEQYF TGTGCCAGCAGTACCCCCGCATTAGTGTACGAGCAGTACTTC - TRBJ2-7 - TRBV28
CVRSSGTGLTYEQYF TGTGTCAGAAGCTCCGGGACAGGGTTAACCTACGAGCAGTACTTC - TRBJ2-7 - TRBV7-5
CASSSRHRGRNTEAFF TGTGCCAGCAGTTCTCGTCACAGGGGCCGTAACACTGAAGCTTTCTTT TRBD1 TRBJ1-1 - TRBV28
CASSNGLAGPDEQFF TGCGCCAGCAGCAATGGACTAGCGGGACCGGATGAGCAGTTCTTC TRBD2 TRBJ2-1 - TRBV5-1
CAIRDRDNEQYF TGTGCCATCCGGGACAGAGACAACGAGCAGTACTTC TRBD1 TRBJ2-7 - TRBV10-3
CASSVATGYTSPLHF TGTGCCAGCAGCGTAGCCACAGGGTATACTTCACCCCTCCACTTT - TRBJ1-6 - TRBV9
CASSLSGTDNTEAFF TGTGCCAGCAGCTTATCGGGGACAGATAACACTGAAGCTTTCTTT TRBD1 TRBJ1-1 - TRBV7-2
CASSYQGGSYEQYF TGTGCCAGCAGTTATCAGGGCGGCTCCTACGAGCAGTACTTC - TRBJ2-7 - TRBV6-6
CASSDGPGTSETQYF TGTGCCAGCAGCGACGGCCCCGGGACTAGTGAGACCCAGTACTTC TRBD2 TRBJ2-5 once TRBV7-6
CASSFQGQSSGANVLTF TGTGCCAGCAGTTTTCAGGGACAAAGCTCTGGGGCCAACGTCCTGACTTTC - TRBJ2-6 - TRBV28
CASSPSRGGGVNTEAFF TGTGCCAGCAGCCCGTCCCGGGGCGGGGGAGTGAACACTGAAGCTTTCTTT - TRBJ1-1 - TRBV7-2
CASRAGTTNSPLHF TGCGCCAGCAGGGCCGGGACAACGAATTCACCCCTCCACTTT - TRBJ1-6 - TRBV10-1
CSVLRGTPSGTGELFF TGCAGCGTGCTACGCGGGACCCCCTCGGGGACCGGGGAGCTGTTTTTT - TRBJ2-2 - TRBV29-1